The present entry profiles one T cell receptor beta chain with its context. This record belongs to a study of patients and donors after allogeneic stem cell transplantation. Per the germline V gene, CDR1 is SGHTA and CDR2 is FQGNSA. The CDR3 loop spans 16 amino acids. V shed 1 base and J shed 7 bases, with 17 bases lying between them. One entry per CDR3 protein, called by TCRdb with MiXCR from the RT-PCR reads. In the table there are about 230,000 distinct CDR3 sequences, 13% to 15% of which are singletons. The rearrangement links TRBV7-2 to TRBJ2-4; TRBD2 is a possible D gene (7 bases). Sequenced sample: blood, either unsorted or a sorted T cell fraction (not recorded which). The clonotype comes from a human donor who was either an allogeneic HSCT recipient or a stem cell or donor lymphocyte infusion donor (not recorded which). It is not recorded whose cells these are; they may come from a transplant donor. The CDR3 region has the DNA TGTGCCAGCAGCTTAGTGCCGTCGGGGGGCGTGAACATTCAGTACTTC. Its translation is CASSLVPSGGVNIQYF.